The 14 T cell receptor beta chains reported below all come from one sample, sequenced in a study of long-term antiretroviral therapy in people with HIV. It was version v3.0 of the immunoSEQ assay that was run at survey level. Sequencing was performed with immunoSEQ multiplex PCR; in TCRdb, only in-frame clones are kept and a portion is missing. The table has 25,000 to 35,000 clones, over 90% seen once. The sequenced sample was unsorted PBMCs, obtained around 6.5 years after starting antiretroviral therapy. The receptors stem from a woman in her forties with HIV.

The chain has TRBV4-2 and TRBJ2-1; D gene ambiguous. This CDR3 has 16 residues. Per the germline V gene, CDR1 is LGHNA and CDR2 is YNFKEQ. Trimming stripped 1 base from V and 0 bases from J, with 10 bases between. CDR3 bases: TGTGCCAGCAGCCAAGTGCTCCAAAGCTCCTACAATGAGCAGTTCTTC. Translated: CASSQVLQSSYNEQFF.

The genes are TRBV7-9 and TRBJ1-5, with D possibly TRBD1 on 5 matching bases. Germline lookup yields CDR1 SEHNR and CDR2 FQNEAQ (reference sequence). V was pared by 1 base and J by 4 bases, with 11 bases between. The CDR3 runs 15 residues. The CDR3 DNA reads TGTGCCAGCAGCTTAGAGAACCAGGGAAATCAGCCCCAGCATTTT. Its protein is CASSLENQGNQPQHF.

This clone turned up a few times. The chain is built from TRBV10-2 and TRBJ2-5, with D perhaps TRBD1 (6 bases). Trimming removed 3 bases at V and 4 bases at J, with 18 bases between. This CDR3 contains 16 residues. CDR1 is WSHSY, CDR2 SAAADI, per germline. The CDR3 bases are TGCGCCAGCAGTGATCTATCCAGGGGTGAGGGAGAGACCCAGTACTTC. Translated, it gives CASSDLSRGEGETQYF.

This chain connects TRBV27 to TRBJ1-5, with D possibly TRBD1 on 5 matching bases. Trimming removed 2 bases at V and 0 bases at J, with 8 bases between. Germline CDR1 MNHEY, CDR2 SMNVEV (reference sequence). The CDR3 is made up of 15 amino acids. CDR3 DNA sequence: TGTGCCAGCAGTTTAGAGGGGAATAGCAATCAGCCCCAGCATTTT. It yields the protein CASSLEGNSNQPQHF.

This clone was detected only once. This chain joins TRBV6-1 and TRBJ1-5, with 7 bases identical to TRBD1. Germline V gene data show CDR1 as MNHNS and CDR2 as SASEGT. With 2 bases clipped from V and 4 bases from J, the junction kept 8 bases outside the gene matches. The CDR3 runs to 16 residues. The chain's CDR3 is CASSELAGTANQPQHF. The CDR3 nucleotides are TGTGCCAGCAGTGAACTCGCCGGGACAGCGAATCAGCCCCAGCATTTT.

This chain links TRBV6-1 with TRBJ2-1, with 10 bases fitting TRBD1. The V and J ends lost 10 bases and 7 bases, in that order; junction bases with no gene match: 13. The CDR3 length is 15 residues. Germline V gene sequence: CDR1 MNHNS, CDR2 SASEGT. CDR3 amino acids: CATQPGTGAWNEQFF. The CDR3 DNA follows: TGTGCCACCCAGCCCGGGACAGGGGCGTGGAATGAGCAGTTCTTC.

This chain links TRBV7-6 with TRBJ1-1, with D uncertain. The CDR3 has 14 amino acids. Trimming pared 5 bases from V and 1 base from J, leaving 11 bases between. Looked up from germline, CDR1 is SGHVS and CDR2 is FNYEAQ. CDR3 in amino acids: CASSLWTGNTEAFF. As DNA, the CDR3 is TGTGCCAGCAGCCTGTGGACGGGGAACACTGAAGCTTTCTTT.

The genes are TRBV7-8 and TRBJ1-6; TRBD1 agrees at 7 bases. CDR3 size: 15 residues. Germline V lookup: CDR1 SGHVS, CDR2 FQNEAQ. V lost 5 bases to trimming and J lost 4 bases; unmatched junction nucleotides: 5. CDR3 residues: CASSTTGQYNSPLHF. The CDR3, as DNA: TGTGCCAGCAGCACGACGGGACAGTATAATTCACCCCTCCACTTT.

The gene calls are TRBV10-3 and TRBJ2-7; 11 bases are shared with TRBD1. Germline CDR1 and CDR2: ENHRY and SYGVKD. The CDR3 loop spans 15 amino acids. Germline trimming cut 3 bases from V and 5 bases from J; bases unmatched to any gene: 6. CDR3 region: CAISDGTGGFDEQYF. Written as DNA, the CDR3 is TGTGCCATCAGTGATGGGACAGGGGGATTTGACGAGCAGTACTTC.

The V call is TRBV5-1, the J call TRBJ2-7; D possibly corresponds to TRBD1 (6 bases). There are 14 residues in the CDR3. Germline V gives CDR1 SGHRS, CDR2 YFSETQ. The V end lost 1 base, the J end lost 3 bases, and 11 bases lay between the germline ends. This CDR3 is CASSLSGVIYEQYF. The DNA of the CDR3 is TGCGCCAGCAGCTTGTCAGGGGTAATCTACGAGCAGTACTTC.

The gene calls are TRBV30 and TRBJ1-2; no reliable D call. CDR1 is GTSNPN, CDR2 SVGIG, per germline (reference sequence). V was clipped by 0 bases and J by 5 bases, with 10 bases between them. CDR3 length equals 13 residues. The CDR3 reads CAWSVLTLYGYTF. The DNA for the CDR3 is TGTGCCTGGAGTGTGTTGACCCTATATGGCTACACCTTC.

The rearrangement uses TRBV10-3 and TRBJ1-1, with 11 bases lining up with TRBD1. Trimming took 10 bases from V and 6 from J; bases not matched to a gene: 10. The germline V gene encodes CDR1 ENHRY and CDR2 SYGVKD. The CDR3 has 14 residues. Here the CDR3 reads CATGQGASGSEAFF. For the CDR3, the DNA is TGTGCCACCGGACAGGGGGCGTCGGGGTCTGAAGCTTTCTTT.

The chain couples TRBV19 to TRBJ2-3, with a weak D call TRBD2 (7 bases). This CDR3 is built from 15 residues. Trimming removed 5 bases from V and 2 bases from J, with 14 bases in between. Germline values: CDR1 LNHDA, CDR2 SQIVND (reference sequence). CDR3 amino acids: CASSRGGGPTDTQYF. In DNA form, the CDR3 reads TGTGCCAGTAGTCGAGGCGGGGGCCCCACAGATACGCAGTATTTT.

The chain uses TRBV5-8 and TRBJ1-2, with D perhaps matching TRBD1 (5 bases). CDR3 length: 16 amino acids. Trimming left V 0 bases short and J 2 bases short, with 14 bases between. Germline lookup yields CDR1 SGHTS and CDR2 YDEGEE. CDR3 region: CASSLEEGVTNYGYTF. DNA of the CDR3: TGTGCCAGCAGCTTGGAGGAAGGGGTTACGAACTATGGCTACACCTTC.